This T cell receptor (beta chain) comes out of a study of technical replicates of blood from a few donors. Here immunoSEQ multiplex PCR was the method, and the copy in TCRdb shows in-frame clones only, minus some. The table lists more than 65,000 clones, roughly 92% of them singletons. This CDR3 is built from 14 residues. Trimming cost V 3 bases and J 5 bases, with 10 bases left between them. Germline V lookup: CDR1 KGHSH, CDR2 LQKENI. The sequence was collected from a human donor in good health. This chain connects TRBV18 to TRBJ2-2; a possible D gene is TRBD1 (6 bases). The specimen sequenced was T cells isolated from PBMCs. The CDR3 reads CASSPYRETGELFF. The CDR3 bases are TGTGCCAGCTCACCCTACAGGGAGACCGGGGAGCTGTTTTTT.